Presented here are 9 T cell receptor beta chains from one specimen sequenced in a study of identical twins. MiXCR, applied by TCRdb to the 5' RACE reads, yields one record per CDR3 protein. Of about 790,000 distinct CDR3 sequences in the sample, around a sixth are singletons; the top ten hold around 13%. These same records also appear under a second study, on T cells expressing NK-cell markers.

Sequenced sample: PBMCs. The receptors stem from a woman aged 18 to 35 in good health.

The rearrangement uses TRBV15 and TRBJ1-2; D unresolved. Germline loops: CDR1 LNHNV, CDR2 YYDKDF (reference sequence). CDR3 length equals 13 residues. V was pared by 0 bases and J by 4 bases, with 6 bases between. This CDR3 reads CATSRDHSYGYTF. For the CDR3, the DNA is TGTGCCACCAGCAGAGATCACAGCTATGGCTACACCTTC.

The table lists this clonotype with a few counts. The V gene is TRBV10-3, the J gene TRBJ2-1, with 8 nucleotides matching TRBD2. V lost 5 bases, J lost 12 bases, and 15 bases stayed unmatched. CDR3 length: 15 residues. Germline CDR1 ENHRY, CDR2 SYGVKD. The CDR3 loop reads CAISSSGRGRSGQFF. In DNA, the CDR3 is TGTGCCATCAGTTCGAGCGGGAGAGGGAGAAGTGGGCAGTTCTTC.

V is TRBV4-3 and J is TRBJ2-2; 12 bases are a match to TRBD2. Germline V gives CDR1 LGHNA, CDR2 YSLEER. The CDR3 length is 16 residues. Unmatched junction bases numbered 5, after V lost 2 bases and J lost 7 bases. The CDR3 coding sequence is TGCGCCAGCAGCCAACTAGCGGGAGGGCCTAGCGGGGAGCTGTTTTTT. Its protein product is CASSQLAGGPSGELFF.

The chain uses TRBV5-1 and TRBJ2-2; D unresolved. This CDR3 has 15 amino acids. Trimming took 0 bases from V and 1 from J, leaving 7 bases between them. The V gene's germline CDR1 is SGHRS and CDR2 YFSETQ. CDR3 DNA sequence: TGCGCCAGCAGCTTGGGGTCCGTGAACACCGGGGAGCTGTTTTTT. Protein product: CASSLGSVNTGELFF.

As for this clonotype: One end of the junction varies from germline; a read error may be responsible. The rearrangement joins TRBV19 to TRBJ2-7, with 8 bases aligning to TRBD2. This CDR3 has 15 amino acids. The V gene's germline CDR1 is LNHDA and CDR2 SQIVND (reference sequence). CDR3 nucleotides: TGTGCCAGTAGGATAGCGGGAAGACCCCTTTCGGAGCAGTACTTC. Translating it yields CASRIAGRPLSEQYF.

This clonotype was counted only a few times. V usage is TRBV12-3 or TRBV12-4 and J usage is TRBJ2-7; no clear D. Trimming cost V 5 bases and J 6 bases, with 11 bases left between them. The CDR3 runs 12 residues. CDR3 region: CASSPRLVEQYF. CDR3 nucleotides: TGTGCCAGCAGTCCCCGCCTAGTCGAGCAGTACTTC.

This clonotype was seen more than once but under ten times. The chain links TRBV19 to TRBJ2-1; 11 nucleotides agree with TRBD2. This CDR3 is built from 15 residues. V dropped 5 bases and J dropped 6; count of bases not matched to a gene: 6. Per germline, CDR1 LNHDA and CDR2 SQIVND (reference sequence). The CDR3 DNA reads TGTGCCAGTAGTGTCCTAGCGGGAGGCTCCAATGAGCAGTTCTTC. Protein product: CASSVLAGGSNEQFF.

This clonotype turned up a few times. A junction boundary mismatches the germline segment, possibly from a read error. The chain joins TRBV20-1 to TRBJ2-5, with TRBD1 matching 8 bases. There are 17 residues in the CDR3. Looked up from germline, CDR1 is DFQATT and CDR2 is SNEGSKA (reference sequence). The CDR3 DNA reads as TGCTGTGCTAGAGATCTCCGGGCAGGGGGCGTCGGGGAGACCCAGTACTTC. Translated, it gives CCARDLRAGGVGETQYF.

The rearrangement uses TRBV7-9 and TRBJ1-5, with 11 bases that match TRBD1. Per the germline V gene, CDR1 is SEHNR and CDR2 is FQNEAQ (reference sequence). Losses at the gene ends were 3 bases for V and 6 bases for J; bases not matched to a gene: 10. The CDR3 has 17 residues. This chain's CDR3 is CASSFAGLGTGGQPQHF. Written as DNA, the CDR3 is TGTGCCAGCAGCTTCGCGGGTTTGGGGACAGGGGGTCAGCCCCAGCATTTT.